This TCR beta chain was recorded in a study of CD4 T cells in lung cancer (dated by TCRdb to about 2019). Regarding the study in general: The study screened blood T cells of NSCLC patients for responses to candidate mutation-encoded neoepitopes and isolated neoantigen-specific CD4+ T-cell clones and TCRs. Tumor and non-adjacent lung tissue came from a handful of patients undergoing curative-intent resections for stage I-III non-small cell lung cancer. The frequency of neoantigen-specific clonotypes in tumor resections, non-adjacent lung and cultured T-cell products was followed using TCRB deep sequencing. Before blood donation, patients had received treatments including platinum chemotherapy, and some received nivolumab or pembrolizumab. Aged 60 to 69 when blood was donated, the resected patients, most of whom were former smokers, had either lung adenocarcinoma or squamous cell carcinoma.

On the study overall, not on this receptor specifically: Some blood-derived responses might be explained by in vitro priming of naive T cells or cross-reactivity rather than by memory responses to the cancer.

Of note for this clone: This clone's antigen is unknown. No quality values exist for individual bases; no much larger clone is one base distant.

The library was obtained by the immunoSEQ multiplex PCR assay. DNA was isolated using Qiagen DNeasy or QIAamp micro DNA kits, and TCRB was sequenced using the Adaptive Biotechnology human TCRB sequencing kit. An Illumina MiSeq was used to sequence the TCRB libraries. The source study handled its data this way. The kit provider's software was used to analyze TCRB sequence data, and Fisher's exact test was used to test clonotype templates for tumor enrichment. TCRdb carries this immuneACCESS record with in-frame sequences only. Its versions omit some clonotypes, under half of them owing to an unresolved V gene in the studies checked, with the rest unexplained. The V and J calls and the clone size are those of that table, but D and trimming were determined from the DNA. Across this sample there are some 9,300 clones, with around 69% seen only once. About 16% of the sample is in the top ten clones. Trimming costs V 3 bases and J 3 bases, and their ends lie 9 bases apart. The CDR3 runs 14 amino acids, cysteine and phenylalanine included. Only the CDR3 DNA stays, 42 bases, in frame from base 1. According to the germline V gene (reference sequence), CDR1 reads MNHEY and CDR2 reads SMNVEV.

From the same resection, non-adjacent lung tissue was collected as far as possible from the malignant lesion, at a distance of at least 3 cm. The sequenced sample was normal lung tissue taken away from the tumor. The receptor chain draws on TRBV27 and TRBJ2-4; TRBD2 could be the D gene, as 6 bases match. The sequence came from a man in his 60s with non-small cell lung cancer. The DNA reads TGTGCCAGCAGTTTGGGCGGGAACAAAAACATTCAGTACTTC. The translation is CASSLGGNKNIQYF.